This TCR beta chain was retrieved from a study of shared clonotypes between healthy human individuals (dated by TCRdb to 2019 to 2021). In the study overall: The cohort included a few men and two women between 18 and 49 years of age. For each donor, three plates each were used for CD4 naive and CD4 memory, two plates were used for CD8 naive, and one plate was used for CD8 memory. To estimate repertoire size and how much clonotypes are shared between individuals, the study performed deep sequencing of blood TCR repertoires from about five healthy adults. To increase sequencing depth and limit assay-specific biases, different laboratories used diverse techniques to prepare libraries and sequence TCR repertoires. Each donor's leukapheresis produced roughly between roughly 0.85 and 9.5 billion PBMCs. Study-wide findings and limitations: Sampling was limited to blood, and TCR repertoires in tissue likely differ from TCR repertoires in blood. Rarefaction of sorted-subset datasets indicated incomplete sequencing despite the large sequencing depth. Naive subsets generally had larger estimated clonotype richness than memory subsets. Clonotypes shared by all four sorted-subset donors showed higher generation probabilities than non-shared clonotypes. When a few donors were compared, the shared fraction of clonotypes was about 5% for naive CD4, less than 4% for naive CD8, 2% to 2.5% for memory CD4, and approximately 0.4% for memory CD8. Pairwise subsampling indicated that sequencing depth was expected to affect the degree of clonotype sharing among donors. The genetic and exposure-history diversity represented was limited by the small number of donors.

Comment on this clone: It lacks a known antigen. Base quality data are lacking; no much larger clone is found one base away.

Trimming removed 7 bases from V and 0 bases from J; the gene matches leave 15 bases unexplained. CDR1 and CDR2 are read off the germline V gene as ENHRY and SYGVKD. The CDR3, cysteine through phenylalanine, is 18 amino acids long. Only the CDR3 DNA is retained, 54 bases long and in frame from the first base. Using the deep immunoSEQ assay, TCR CDR3 regions were amplified from genomic DNA by multiplex PCR. For each cell subset, the extracted genomic DNA was distributed evenly across all wells of several immunoSEQ 96-well plates, and each plate served as one replicate. For sorted subsets, approximately 190 ng of genomic DNA, equivalent to roughly 30,000 T cell genomes, went into each replicate PCR. Purified libraries were quantified with a Qubit 3.0 fluorometer, sized on a Bioanalyzer 2100, and re-quantified with the KAPA Library Quantification kit. Every immunoSEQ 96-well plate was sequenced on a separate single-read 150-cycle Illumina NextSeq 550 flow cell. As for how the authors treated the data: The immunoSEQ output contained only junctional sequences without quality scores, so filtering could not match that applied to full-length reads. Sequences were annotated with PyIR, a Python wrapper for IgBLAST v1.9, and V/J genes and CDR3 were assigned using IMGT germline references. Reads were removed for weak V/J assignments (E-value above 1e-6), missing CDR3, stop codons, out-of-frame junctions, or ambiguous translated residues. V3J clonotypes were defined by identical inferred V gene, J gene, and CDR3 amino acid sequence. Percentage overlap between repertoires was calculated by dividing the number of shared unique clonotypes by the size of the smaller repertoire. Richness of each repertoire was evaluated using RTK rarefaction, the Chao1 estimator, and Recon v2.1 estimates of unobserved clonotypes. For all TCRbeta clonotypes obtained by the gDNA method from a few donors, generation probabilities were computed with OLGA. TCRdb limited this immuneACCESS table to in-frame rearrangements with V and J called. A share of clones is missing; checked studies link under half to unresolved V genes, and the rest is unexplained. The V and J calls and clone size are taken from that table; D and trimming were inferred from the DNA. Counted in this sample were about 2 million clones; approximately 94% of them appeared once. Roughly 1.1% of the sample comes from the top ten.

CD8 naive samples were obtained by positive selection for CCR7 among CD45RO-negative cells, yielding a CD45RA+CCR7+ population from which TemRA cells were excluded. Healthy HIV-negative adults with no recently reported acute infections or vaccinations were included as donors. Every donor was a Caucasian adult living in Nashville, Tennessee, USA. After blood collection by leukapheresis, PBMCs were isolated using Ficoll-Histopaque density gradient centrifugation and then cryopreserved in the vapor phase of liquid nitrogen. Purity and quantity of every magnetically sorted T cell population were checked by analytical flow cytometry. Genomic DNA was isolated from every sorted fraction and measured by UV absorbance on a Nanodrop 2000c.

The source of this sequence is a young man in good health. The chain uses TRBV10-3 and TRBJ1-2, and 9 junction bases match TRBD1. Sequenced sample: naive CD8+ T cells sorted from blood. The label giving this sample's cell subset or site can be read as: CD45RA+CCR7+. DNA sequence: TGTGCCATCACGGATGGACCGGGACAGGGAGAACCTAACTATGGCTACACCTTC. Its product reads: CAITDGPGQGEPNYGYTF.